This T cell receptor beta chain stems from a study of neurological immune-mediated disorders. Study outcomes and limitations: The expanded clones of different subjects shared no CDR3 amino acid sequences (suggesting private repertoires in all groups).

Trimming pared 6 bases from V and 1 base from J, leaving 15 bases between. The CDR3 is made up of 15 amino acids. 2 million unsorted PBMCs were stored in RNAlater at -80 °C before RNA extraction. The cDNA was synthesized by means of template-switch 5'RACE, which was carried out with 10-nucleotide random UMIs. A single record per CDR3 protein comes from TCRdb applying MiXCR to the 5' RACE reads. The sample has tens of thousands of distinct CDR3 sequences, 6.7% seen once. Concerning this clonotype itself: Its antigen is unidentified.

The TCR originated in a woman between 35 and 50 years old in good health. The sample was PBMCs. The chain couples TRBV12-3 or TRBV12-4 to TRBJ1-1; the D is unclear. As DNA, the CDR3 is TGTGCCAGCAGGCGAACCCCAGGCGCGAACACTGAAGCTTTCTTT. The encoded protein is CASRRTPGANTEAFF.